The 18 T cell receptor beta chains given below trace back to one sample, sequenced in a study of cytotoxic CD8 clonotypes in ibrutinib-treated CLL. Clones were sequenced by immunoSEQ multiplex PCR, and TCRdb holds only the in-frame ones, with some missing. Here the sample spans 270,000 or so clones, less than 85% being singletons. This specimen consisted of PBMCs, obtained at disease progression, from a patient treated with ibrutinib. The receptors were sampled from a human donor with chronic lymphocytic leukemia.

In nucleotides, the CDR3 is TGTGCCAGCAGCTTAGGACAGGCGTTATACTACGAGCAGTACTTC. Translation: CASSLGQALYYEQYF. This chain connects TRBV11-2 to TRBJ2-7, with a possible D match to TRBD1 (6 bases). V lost 1 base, J lost 3 bases, and 13 bases lay in between. Per germline, CDR1 SGHAT and CDR2 FQNNGV. CDR3 length equals 15 residues.

This chain connects TRBV2 to TRBJ2-3, with D unresolved. The CDR3 covers 11 residues. V dropped 4 bases and J dropped 4 bases, with 3 bases sitting between them. Per germline, CDR1 SNHLY and CDR2 FYNNEI. CDR3 region: CASSVSDTQYF. CDR3 DNA: TGTGCCAGCAGTGTGTCAGATACGCAGTATTTT.

This chain links TRBV4-1 with TRBJ1-1; perhaps TRBD1 as D (6 bases). V was cut by 2 bases and J by 1 base, with 11 bases left in between. The CDR3 runs to 15 residues. Germline values: CDR1 MGHRA, CDR2 YSYEKL. The CDR3 protein is CASSQIGTTNTEAFF. The CDR3, as DNA: TGCGCCAGCAGCCAAATCGGGACAACGAACACTGAAGCTTTCTTT.

The chain uses TRBV29-1 and TRBJ2-7; 9 bases are a match to TRBD2. With V trimmed by 4 bases and J by 4 bases, 8 bases remained unmatched. Germline CDR1 SQVTM, CDR2 ANQGSEA. The CDR3 consists of 14 residues. CDR3 residues: CSVVVGGRGYEQYF. The CDR3 DNA follows: TGCAGCGTTGTAGTCGGCGGGAGGGGATACGAGCAGTACTTC.

The chain has TRBV7-2 and TRBJ2-5; 13 nucleotides align to TRBD2. Germline V gives CDR1 SGHTA, CDR2 FQGNSA. The CDR3 length is 14 residues. With 6 bases clipped from V and 3 bases from J, the junction kept 1 base outside the gene matches. CDR3 amino acids: CASRGLAGKETQYF. CDR3 DNA sequence: TGTGCCAGCAGGGGACTAGCGGGAAAAGAGACCCAGTACTTC.

A single count supports this clone. The chain uses TRBV10-1 and TRBJ2-5; tentative D call: TRBD2 (6 bases). Trimming cost V 6 bases and J 1 base, with 9 bases left between them. CDR3 size: 13 residues. Germline V gene data show CDR1 as WNHNN and CDR2 as SYGVQD (reference sequence). The CDR3 is CASSRDFQETQYF. The CDR3 DNA sequence: TGCGCCAGCAGCCGGGACTTCCAAGAGACCCAGTACTTC.

The gene calls are TRBV19 and TRBJ1-5, with D possibly being TRBD1 (5 bases). The length of the CDR3 is 20 residues. CDR1 is LNHDA, CDR2 SQIVND, per germline (reference sequence). The V end lost 6 bases, the J end lost 1 base, and 28 bases lay between the germline ends. The CDR3 DNA sequence: TGTGCCAGTAGCCTCCGGCGGGGGGGGAGGTTCCGGGTGAGCAATCAGCCCCAGCATTTT. Protein product: CASSLRRGGRFRVSNQPQHF. Full variable domain (rest looked up from reference TRBV19 and TRBJ1-5): DGGITQSPKYLFRKEGQNVTLSCEQNLNHDAMYWYRQDPGQGLRLIYYSQIVNDFQKGDIAEGYSVSREKKESFPLTVTSAQKNPTAFYLCASSLRRGGRFRVSNQPQHFGDGTRLSIL.

J is TRBJ2-1 and V is TRBV19; D remains ambiguous. CDR3 length: 13 residues. The germline V gene encodes CDR1 LNHDA and CDR2 SQIVND (reference sequence). The germline V and J ends were trimmed by 1 base and 5 bases, with 6 bases remaining between them. The CDR3 spells CASSIAHNNEQFF. CDR3 coding DNA: TGTGCCAGTAGTATAGCACACAACAATGAGCAGTTCTTC.

The chain recombines TRBV4-1 with TRBJ2-1; 9 nucleotides align to TRBD2. The V gene end was trimmed by 5 bases and the J gene end by 4 bases; junction bases not matched to a gene: 9. Germline CDR1 MGHRA, CDR2 YSYEKL. CDR3 length: 16 amino acids. CDR3 DNA: TGCGCCAGCAGCTGGGGGGTAGCGGGGGCATACAATGAGCAGTTCTTC. Amino acid sequence: CASSWGVAGAYNEQFF.

The V and J genes are TRBV5-4 and TRBJ1-2, with TRBD1 matching 10 bases. Per germline, CDR1 SGHNT and CDR2 YYREEE (reference sequence). CDR3 length: 17 residues. Trimming cost V 5 bases and J 4 bases; bases outside gene matches: 14. CDR3 sequence reads: CASRQETRQGASYGYTF. CDR3 nucleotide sequence: TGTGCCAGCAGGCAAGAGACCCGACAGGGGGCGAGCTATGGCTACACCTTC. Variable domain in full (rest from reference TRBV5-4 and TRBJ1-2): ETGVTQSPTHLIKTRGQQVTLRCSSQSGHNTVSWYQQALGQGPQFIFQYYREEENGRGNFPPRFSGLQFPNYSSELNVNALELDDSALYLCASRQETRQGASYGYTFGSGTRLTVV.

This clone was seen more than once but under ten times. The gene calls are TRBV6-6 and TRBJ2-7; 8 positions agree with TRBD1. This CDR3 has 14 amino acids. CDR1 is MNHNY and CDR2 is SVGAGI in the germline V gene (reference sequence). J was trimmed by 3 bases and V by 4 bases; bases with no gene match: 5. DNA of the CDR3: TGTGCCAGCAGTTCGACAGGGGACCTCTACGAGCAGTACTTC. Encoded protein: CASSSTGDLYEQYF.

The V and J genes are TRBV2 and TRBJ1-6; no definite D call. Between the trimmed V and J ends, which lost 0 bases and 0 bases, there was a span of 6 bases. The germline V gene has CDR1 SNHLY and CDR2 FYNNEI. The CDR3 extends over 16 amino acids. The CDR3, as DNA: TGTGCCAGCAGTGAAGCGCAGAGCTCCTATAATTCACCCCTCCACTTT. It is translated as CASSEAQSSYNSPLHF.

This chain uses TRBV5-5 with TRBJ2-3; 7 bases are shared with TRBD1. The CDR3 is made up of 16 amino acids. The V gene's germline CDR1 is SGHKS and CDR2 YYEKEE (reference sequence). V was clipped by 5 bases and J by 0 bases; unmatched bases: 9. CDR3 amino acids: CASSSLDRLSTDTQYF. The CDR3 nucleotides are TGTGCCAGCAGTTCGCTGGACAGGCTTAGCACAGATACGCAGTATTTT.

This chain joins TRBV7-9 and TRBJ1-3; D is unresolved. Germline V gives CDR1 SEHNR, CDR2 FQNEAQ (reference sequence). This CDR3 comprises 16 residues. The ends were cut back, 2 bases at V and 0 bases at J, with 11 bases in the middle. This CDR3 reads CASSLSGVNSGNTIYF. The CDR3 region has the DNA TGTGCCAGCAGCTTAAGCGGGGTTAACTCTGGAAACACCATATATTTT.

V and J are TRBV11-2 and TRBJ1-6; 7 bases are shared with TRBD1. The CDR3 is made up of 15 amino acids. The V segment lost 5 bases and the J segment 7 bases; nucleotides outside the gene matches: 8. The germline gives CDR1 SGHAT, CDR2 FQNNGV. CDR3 nucleotides: TGTGCCAGCAGCCCGAGACAGGGACTAAATTCACCCCTCCACTTT. Encoded protein: CASSPRQGLNSPLHF.

The gene calls are TRBV28 and TRBJ2-7, with 13 bases aligning to TRBD2. The trim removed 5 bases at V and 2 bases at J, leaving 3 bases unmatched. Germline V gene data show CDR1 as MDHEN and CDR2 as SYDVKM. The CDR3 sequence is 15 residues long. The CDR3 region has the DNA TGTGCCAGCAGTGTCGGACTAGCGGGGGCCTACGAGCAGTACTTC. Amino acid sequence: CASSVGLAGAYEQYF.

The chain recombines TRBV5-1 with TRBJ2-7; the D gene is possibly TRBD2 (6 bases). This CDR3 is built from 14 residues. Germline assignment: CDR1 SGHRS and CDR2 YFSETQ. The ends were cut back, 4 bases at V and 2 bases at J, with 13 bases in the middle. DNA for the CDR3: TGCGCCAGCAGCGCGACTGGAGGGCCCTACGAGCAGTACTTC. Its translation is CASSATGGPYEQYF.

The V and J genes are TRBV6-1 and TRBJ1-2; D is unclear. Trimming removed 7 bases from V and 6 bases from J, with 12 bases in between. CDR3 length equals 12 residues. CDR1 and CDR2 (germline): MNHNS, SASEGT. The CDR3 nucleotides read TGTGCCAGCACCCGGACCGCTGATGGCTACACCTTC. Translated: CASTRTADGYTF.